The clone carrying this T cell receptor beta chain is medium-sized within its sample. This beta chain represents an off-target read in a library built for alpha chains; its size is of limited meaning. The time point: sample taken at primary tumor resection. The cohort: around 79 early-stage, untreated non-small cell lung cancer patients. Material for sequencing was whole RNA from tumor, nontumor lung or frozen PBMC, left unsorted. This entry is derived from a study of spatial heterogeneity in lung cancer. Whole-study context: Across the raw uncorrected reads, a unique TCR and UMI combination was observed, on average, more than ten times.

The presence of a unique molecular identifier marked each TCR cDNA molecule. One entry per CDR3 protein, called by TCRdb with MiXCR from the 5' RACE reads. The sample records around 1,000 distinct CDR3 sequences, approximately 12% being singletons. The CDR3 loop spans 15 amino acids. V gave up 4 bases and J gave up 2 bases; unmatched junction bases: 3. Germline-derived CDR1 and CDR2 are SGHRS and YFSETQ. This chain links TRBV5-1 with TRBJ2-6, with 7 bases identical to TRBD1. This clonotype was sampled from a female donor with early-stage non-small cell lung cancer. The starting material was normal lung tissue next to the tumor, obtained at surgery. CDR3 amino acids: CASSLQGTGANVLTF. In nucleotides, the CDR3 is TGCGCCAGCAGCCTACAGGGGACTGGGGCCAACGTCCTGACTTTC.